One sample yielded the 5 T cell receptor beta chains listed below, sequenced in a study of identical twins. TCRdb re-derived calls from the 5' RACE reads in MiXCR, one entry per CDR3 protein. This table has fewer than 650,000 distinct CDR3 sequences, around 7.5% appearing once. The same specimen was also included in a second study, on yellow fever vaccine responses in identical twins.

Specimen: PBMCs. Every receptor here comes from a woman aged 18-29 years in good health.

This clonotype was counted only a few times. This chain connects TRBV20-1 to TRBJ1-1; no firm D call. Between the trimmed V and J ends, which lost 7 bases and 1 base, there was a span of 10 bases. The CDR3 is 12 residues long. CDR1 and CDR2 from the germline V gene are DFQATT and SNEGSKA (reference sequence). The CDR3 reads CSVPDPNTEAFF. The CDR3, as DNA: TGCAGTGTTCCGGACCCGAACACTGAAGCTTTCTTT.

This sequence joins TRBV20-1 and TRBJ2-2; 7 bases line up with TRBD2. The germline V gene encodes CDR1 DFQATT and CDR2 SNEGSKA (reference sequence). This CDR3 comprises 14 residues. Trimming cost V 3 bases and J 3 bases; bases outside gene matches: 4. The CDR3 DNA reads as TGCAGTGCTAGCGGGAGGTGGGACACCGGGGAGCTGTTTTTT. Translating gives CSASGRWDTGELFF.

This sequence joins TRBV20-1 and TRBJ2-3; TRBD2 matches 9 bases. Germline CDR1 is DFQATT and CDR2 is SNEGSKA (reference sequence). Trimming took 3 bases from V and 2 from J; bases not matched to a gene: 3. The CDR3 has 14 residues. The chain's CDR3 is CSASASGNTDTQYF. The DNA for the CDR3 is TGCAGTGCTAGTGCTAGCGGGAACACAGATACGCAGTATTTT.

This clonotype was counted a few times. The V gene is TRBV6-1, the J gene TRBJ2-1, with 10 positions matching TRBD1. Germline CDR1 reads MNHNS; CDR2 reads SASEGT. V lost 6 bases to trimming and J lost 4 bases; unmatched junction nucleotides: 6. The CDR3 covers 15 residues. DNA for the CDR3: TGTGCCAGCAGGCTAGACAGGGGGCAATACAATGAGCAGTTCTTC. Amino acids: CASRLDRGQYNEQFF.

In its sample, this clonotype was seen many times. The chain combines TRBV9 with TRBJ1-1; D unclear. The CDR3 runs 14 residues. The V and J ends lost 4 bases and 4 bases respectively, with 14 bases between them. CDR1 SGDLS and CDR2 YYNGEE come from the germline V gene. This CDR3 is CASSLNPSTTEAFF. Here the CDR3 DNA reads TGTGCCAGCAGCCTAAATCCTAGTACCACTGAAGCTTTCTTT.